Presented here are 20 T cell receptor beta chains from one specimen sequenced in a study of blood T cell repertoires in COVID-19. Data came from immunoSEQ multiplex PCR; TCRdb stores just in-frame clones and leaves some out. The sample shows about 22,000 clones, about 80% of them seen only once. Sequenced input: peripheral blood. The receptors shown here come from a man aged 65 to 85 with acute or convalescent COVID-19.

In DNA form, the CDR3 reads TGTGCCAGCAGCTCCCCCCCAGTCGGGTCAGATACGCAGTATTTT. Its protein is CASSSPPVGSDTQYF. This chain connects TRBV13 to TRBJ2-3; D not certain. V gave up 4 bases and J gave up 4 bases, with 15 bases separating them. CDR1 and CDR2 (germline): PRHDT, FYEKMQ (reference sequence). The CDR3 contains 15 residues.

The CDR3 region has the DNA TGTGCCAGCAGCTTAAACCGCCTCTCTAGCAACGAGCAGTACTTC. It encodes CASSLNRLSSNEQYF. The V call is TRBV11-1, the J call TRBJ2-7; possible D gene TRBD2, 5 bases. The length of the CDR3 is 15 residues. In germline, CDR1 is SGHAT, CDR2 FQDESV (reference sequence). V was cut by 2 bases and J by 5 bases, with 16 bases left in between.

The chain is built from TRBV5-1 and TRBJ2-2, with 10 bases identical to TRBD1. Germline CDR1 SGHRS, CDR2 YFSETQ. This CDR3 spans 19 amino acids. With V trimmed by 3 bases and J by 4 bases, 15 bases remained unmatched. CDR3 nucleotide sequence: TGCGCCAGCAGCTCGTTTCCGGGACAGGGGTTGACCTTCACCGGGGAGCTGTTTTTT. Encoded protein: CASSSFPGQGLTFTGELFF.

This chain links TRBV6-2 or TRBV6-3 with TRBJ2-2; 8 nucleotides line up with TRBD1. CDR3 length equals 15 residues. Germline CDR1 MNHEY, CDR2 SVGEGT. V shed 4 bases, J shed 6 bases, and the junction held 7 bases outside the gene matches. The CDR3 sequence: CASSSLDRVPGELFF. The CDR3 DNA reads as TGTGCCAGCAGTTCCCTGGACAGGGTCCCCGGGGAGCTGTTTTTT.

The chain has TRBV28 and TRBJ2-1; 7 nucleotides agree with TRBD2. In germline, CDR1 is MDHEN, CDR2 SYDVKM. V was pared by 4 bases and J by 5 bases, with 11 bases of the junction left unmatched. CDR3 length: 16 residues. CDR3 region: CASSSTAWGGNNEQFF. The CDR3 bases are TGTGCCAGCAGTTCGACCGCCTGGGGGGGTAACAATGAGCAGTTCTTC.

The V gene is TRBV11-2, the J gene TRBJ2-1; 8 positions match TRBD2. CDR1 and CDR2 (germline): SGHAT, FQNNGV. The CDR3 is made up of 16 amino acids. V shed 1 base, J shed 8 bases, and the junction held 10 bases outside the gene matches. This CDR3 is CASSLGAGGVRHEQFF. For the CDR3, the DNA is TGTGCCAGCAGCTTAGGGGCGGGAGGAGTTCGGCATGAGCAGTTCTTC. Variable domain in full (rest from reference TRBV11-2 and TRBJ2-1): EAGVAQSPRYKIIEKRQSVAFWCNPISGHATLYWYQQILGQGPKLLIQFQNNGVVDDSQLPKDRFSAERLKGVDSTLKIQPAKLEDSAVYLCASSLGAGGVRHEQFFGPGTRLTVL.

This clone turned up a few times. The CDR3 reads CAWKLSGGFSYEQYF. In nucleotides, the CDR3 is TGTGCCTGGAAACTTAGCGGGGGGTTCTCCTACGAGCAGTACTTC. The chain is built from TRBV30 and TRBJ2-7; 10 bases match TRBD2. This CDR3 has 15 amino acids. V trimming: 4 bases; J trimming: 0 bases; junction bases outside the gene matches: 6. CDR1 and CDR2 (germline): GTSNPN, SVGIG (reference sequence).

This clone was observed once. The chain joins TRBV30 to TRBJ2-2; 9 positions match TRBD2. The V and J ends lost 4 bases and 5 bases, in that order; junction bases with no gene match: 8. CDR3 length: 15 residues. Germline V lookup: CDR1 GTSNPN, CDR2 SVGIG (reference sequence). In DNA form, the CDR3 reads TGTGCCTGGACGCCCGCGGGAGGGGATACCGGGGAGCTGTTTTTT. Amino acid sequence: CAWTPAGGDTGELFF.

The V gene is TRBV30, the J gene TRBJ1-3; D might be TRBD1 (5 bases). This CDR3 contains 14 residues. Germline V gene data show CDR1 as GTSNPN and CDR2 as SVGIG (reference sequence). V was pared by 4 bases and J by 4 bases, with 14 bases between. The CDR3 DNA sequence: TGTGCCTGGAATGTTTGGGGCGGCGGAAACACCATATATTTT. Translation gives CAWNVWGGGNTIYF. The complete variable domain, with remaining parts taken from reference TRBV30 and TRBJ1-3, reads SQTIHQWPATLVQPVGSPLSLECTVEGTSNPNLYWYRQAAGRGLQLLFYSVGIGQISSEVPQNLSASRPQDRQFILSSKKLLLSDSGFYLCAWNVWGGGNTIYFGEGSWLTVV.

V and J are TRBV18 and TRBJ2-1; tentatively, D is TRBD2 (6 bases). CDR3 length: 13 amino acids. Deletions cut 0 bases from V and 7 bases from J, with 7 bases between. CDR1 is KGHSH, CDR2 LQKENI, per germline. The CDR3 DNA follows: TGTGCCAGCTCACCACCGGGAGGTAATGAGCAGTTCTTC. Translating it yields CASSPPGGNEQFF.

This clone has just a few counts. The V call is TRBV19, the J call TRBJ1-1; tentatively, D is TRBD1 (5 bases). V was clipped by 5 bases and J by 6 bases, with 13 bases between them. The germline V gene has CDR1 LNHDA and CDR2 SQIVND (reference sequence). This CDR3 comprises 13 residues. The CDR3: CASSGGGIPEAFF. The CDR3 nucleotides read TGTGCCAGTAGTGGCGGGGGGATACCTGAAGCTTTCTTT.

J is TRBJ1-1 and V is TRBV19; 8 bases match TRBD1. The V gene end was trimmed by 4 bases and the J gene end by 5 bases; junction bases not matched to a gene: 12. Germline CDR1 LNHDA, CDR2 SQIVND (reference sequence). This CDR3 spans 16 amino acids. Here the CDR3 reads CASSNLPRTGRTEAFF. Here the CDR3 DNA reads TGTGCCAGTAGTAATCTCCCGAGGACAGGGAGAACTGAAGCTTTCTTT. The whole variable domain, filled in from reference TRBV19 and TRBJ1-1, reads DGGITQSPKYLFRKEGQNVTLSCEQNLNHDAMYWYRQDPGQGLRLIYYSQIVNDFQKGDIAEGYSVSREKKESFPLTVTSAQKNPTAFYLCASSNLPRTGRTEAFFGQGTRLTVV.

Only a few counts were recorded for this clone. V is TRBV30 and J is TRBJ1-6; TRBD1 agrees at 9 bases. Trimming took 5 bases from V and 9 from J; bases not matched to a gene: 8. CDR3 length: 14 residues. Per germline, CDR1 GTSNPN and CDR2 SVGIG (reference sequence). For the CDR3, the DNA is TGTGCCTGGCGTACAGGGGGCGTTCTTTCACCCCTCCACTTT. Its protein product is CAWRTGGVLSPLHF.

This clone is termed medium-sized. The chain links TRBV27 to TRBJ2-7; 7 bases align to TRBD1. The CDR3 length is 14 residues. J lost 2 bases, V lost 2 bases, and 3 bases had no gene match. Germline lookup yields CDR1 MNHEY and CDR2 SMNVEV (reference sequence). CDR3 region: CASSLSQGAYEQYF. CDR3 bases: TGTGCCAGCAGTTTAAGTCAGGGGGCCTACGAGCAGTACTTC.

This clone was counted only a few times. The chain employs TRBV6-2 or TRBV6-3 and TRBJ1-5, with a possible D match to TRBD1 (5 bases). The germline gives CDR1 MNHEY, CDR2 SVGEGT. This CDR3 region has 14 residues. V was pared by 5 bases and J by 5 bases, with 13 bases between. The CDR3: CASSLGGSYQPQHF. The CDR3 DNA follows: TGTGCCAGCAGTCTGGGGGGGAGTTATCAGCCCCAGCATTTT.

J is TRBJ2-1 and V is TRBV30; tentatively, D is TRBD2 (7 bases). From germline, CDR1 is GTSNPN and CDR2 SVGIG (reference sequence). Trimming stripped 5 bases from V and 0 bases from J, with 23 bases between. The CDR3 totals 18 residues. The CDR3 nucleotides read TGTGCCTGGCTCGGGGGCGGGAGTAGTAGGCACTCCTACAATGAGCAGTTCTTC. This gives the protein CAWLGGGSSRHSYNEQFF.

The rearrangement joins TRBV7-2 to TRBJ1-6, with a weak D call TRBD1 (6 bases). The germline CDR1 and CDR2 sequences are SGHTA and FQGNSA. V lost 5 bases, J lost 8 bases, and 25 bases lay in between. The CDR3 length is 18 residues. CDR3 region: CASSPSTEGVGQDSPLHF. As DNA, the CDR3 is TGTGCCAGCAGCCCATCAACCGAGGGGGTCGGCCAGGATTCACCCCTCCACTTT.

The chain has TRBV13 and TRBJ1-1; 7 bases are shared with TRBD1. The germline CDR1 and CDR2 sequences are PRHDT and FYEKMQ (reference sequence). The CDR3 contains 15 residues. V lost 2 bases and J lost 3; bases outside the gene matches: 6. The CDR3 DNA reads TGTGCCAGCAGCTTACCGACAGGGCGGCACACTGAAGCTTTCTTT. As protein: CASSLPTGRHTEAFF.

The chain recombines TRBV7-9 with TRBJ2-3; TRBD1 aligns across 10 bases. This CDR3 spans 15 amino acids. J gave up 1 base and V 3 bases, and 1 base lay outside the gene matches. CDR1 and CDR2 from the germline V gene are SEHNR and FQNEAQ (reference sequence). The CDR3 DNA is TGTGCCAGCAGCTTCGGGACAGGGGGCACAGATACGCAGTATTTT. Translation: CASSFGTGGTDTQYF.

The chain combines TRBV7-2 with TRBJ2-3; possible D gene TRBD2, 7 bases. The CDR3 has 12 amino acids. CDR1 is SGHTA and CDR2 is FQGNSA in the germline V gene. V lost 6 bases and J 5 bases, leaving 9 bases between the germline ends. This CDR3 is CASSRGGDTQYF. In DNA, the CDR3 is TGTGCCAGCAGTAGGGGGGGAGATACGCAGTATTTT. The full variable domain, in which reference TRBV7-2 and TRBJ2-3 provide the parts outside the CDR3, is GAGVSQSPSNKVTEKGKDVELRCDPISGHTALYWYRQSLGQGLEFLIYFQGNSAPDKSGLPSDRFSAERTGGSVSTLTIQRTQQEDSAVYLCASSRGGDTQYFGPGTRLTVL.